Listed below are T cell receptor beta chains from one sample, sequenced in a study of OX40 agonist ivuxolimab in advanced cancers. Method: immunoSEQ multiplex PCR; TCRdb's copy keeps in-frame clones and lacks some. The table lists about 21,000 clones, 65% to 85% of them singletons. Sequenced here: CD4+ or CD8+ T cells sorted from blood, sampled in a trial of the OX40 agonist ivuxolimab. These receptors were obtained from an adult with an advanced solid tumor such as melanoma, head and neck, liver or kidney cancer. Both conserved end residues are part of each CDR3. The D gene is left open where the match is weak. For some rows the clone size is stated as once, few or many, or as a class when expanded; others skip it.

TGCGCCAGCAGTGAGTCGTGGCAAGAGACCCAGTACTTC | CASSESWQETQYF | - | - | TRBJ2-5 | TRBV10-1
TGTGCCAGCAGCTTATATCAGCCCCAAGAGACCCAGTACTTC | CASSLYQPQETQYF | once | - | TRBJ2-5 | TRBV7-9
TGCGCCAGCAGCCAGAGAAACCGTGGCTCCTACAATGAGCAGTTCTTC | CASSQRNRGSYNEQFF | once | - | TRBJ2-1 | TRBV4-1
TGTGCCAGCAGCTTACAGAGGGGACAGGGACAGTTCTTC | CASSLQRGQGQFF | - | TRBD1 | TRBJ2-1 | TRBV7-9
TGTGCCAGCAGTTCCCCCTCCTACGAGCAGTACTTC | CASSSPSYEQYF | - | - | TRBJ2-7 | TRBV27
TGTGCCAGCTCAAGAGGCCCGAGCGGCTTCCAAGAGACCCAGTACTTC | CASSRGPSGFQETQYF | few | - | TRBJ2-5 | TRBV18
TGTGCCAGCAGCTTATTGGGTCCTGAAGCTTTCTTT | CASSLLGPEAFF | - | - | TRBJ1-1 | TRBV7-9
TGTGCCAGCAGCGCCCGACTGGCGTTTACAGATACGCAGTATTTT | CASSARLAFTDTQYF | once | - | TRBJ2-3 | TRBV12-1
TGTGCCAGCAGTTACCCTGTTGGTGAGCAGTTCTTC | CASSYPVGEQFF | - | - | TRBJ2-1 | TRBV6-5
TGTGCCAGCAGCCATACGGCGAAGGGGTTCGGAACTAATGAAAAACTGTTTTTT | CASSHTAKGFGTNEKLFF | - | - | TRBJ1-4 | TRBV7-8
TGTGCCAGCAGCCCCAGGGGAAGTTCCTACAATGAGCAGTTCTTC | CASSPRGSSYNEQFF | - | - | TRBJ2-1 | TRBV6-5
TGTGCCAGCAGCTACCCCGGTCTCAATAGGGAGTACTTC | CASSYPGLNREYF | - | - | TRBJ2-7 | TRBV5-4
TGTGCCAGCAGCCGCGCGGCAGGGGAGGGCTACACCTTC | CASSRAAGEGYTF | medium-sized | - | TRBJ1-2 | TRBV7-9
TGTGCCAGCAGCCAGGGACAGAGCAATCAGCCCCAGCATTTT | CASSQGQSNQPQHF | - | TRBD1 | TRBJ1-5 | TRBV11-2
TGTGCCACCAGCAAGCTAGCCGGTCCCGGGGAGCTGTTTTTT | CATSKLAGPGELFF | - | - | TRBJ2-2 | TRBV15
TGCGCCAGCAGCTGGACAGGGCAGGACGAGCAGTACTTC | CASSWTGQDEQYF | once | TRBD1 | TRBJ2-7 | TRBV5-1
TGTGCCAGCAGTTTGGAGGGGGCGCCTTATGGCTACACCTTC | CASSLEGAPYGYTF | - | TRBD1 | TRBJ1-2 | TRBV5-7
TGTGCCAGCAGCCCCGCCGGGGCATCCGGCACTGAAGCTTTCTTT | CASSPAGASGTEAFF | - | - | TRBJ1-1 | TRBV7-9
TGTGCCAGTCAGTTCAGATGGGGTCGGTTGCCAGATACGCAGTATTTT | CASQFRWGRLPDTQYF | - | - | TRBJ2-3 | TRBV19
TGTGCCAGCACCTTTGGGACTAGCGGGACAGATACGCAGTATTTT | CASTFGTSGTDTQYF | - | TRBD2 | TRBJ2-3 | TRBV4-2
TGTGCCAGCAGCTTAGGCCGGAGAAGCTCCTACAATGAGCAGTTCTTC | CASSLGRRSSYNEQFF | - | - | TRBJ2-1 | TRBV5-6
TGTGCCAGCAGCGCCGGGACAGGGGGCAATACTGAAGCTTTCTTT | CASSAGTGGNTEAFF | - | TRBD1 | TRBJ1-1 | TRBV9
TGTGCCAGCAGCGTCCCCGAGAGCTCCTACAATGAGCAGTTCTTC | CASSVPESSYNEQFF | - | - | TRBJ2-1 | TRBV9
TGTGCCAGCAGCTTATGGCAGGAGCCCCAGCATTTT | CASSLWQEPQHF | - | - | TRBJ1-5 | TRBV7-9
TGTGCCATCAGACTTTCCTCGGATTATGAGCAGTTCTTC | CAIRLSSDYEQFF | - | - | TRBJ2-1 | TRBV10-3
TGTGCCAGCAGCTTAGAGCTCGGGAGCTCCTACAATGAGCAGTTCTTC | CASSLELGSSYNEQFF | - | - | TRBJ2-1 | TRBV13
TGTGCCAGCAGCCATCCCTCCGGGAGGGGTCGCTACGAGCAGTACTTC | CASSHPSGRGRYEQYF | - | TRBD2 | TRBJ2-7 | TRBV7-9
TGTGCCAGCAGTCTACAGGGGACCGGGGAGCTGTTTTTT | CASSLQGTGELFF | - | TRBD1 | TRBJ2-2 | TRBV7-9
TGTGCCAGCTCCGCGGGGGAAGCCTACGAGCAGTACTTC | CASSAGEAYEQYF | - | TRBD2 | TRBJ2-7 | TRBV27
TGTGCCAGCAGCCCCCGAGGAGGGGGCGACTACGAGCAGTACTTC | CASSPRGGGDYEQYF | medium-sized | - | TRBJ2-7 | TRBV7-9
TGTGCCAGCAGCCCGACCTTTGGAAACACCATATATTTT | CASSPTFGNTIYF | - | - | TRBJ1-3 | TRBV7-6
TGTGCCAGTAGTAAAGGGGGCAGTCAGCCCCAGCATTTT | CASSKGGSQPQHF | - | TRBD1 | TRBJ1-5 | TRBV19
TGCAGCGTCCACATCCCGAACACTGAAGCTTTCTTT | CSVHIPNTEAFF | few | - | TRBJ1-1 | TRBV29-1
TGTGCCAGCAGCTTGGCCCGCAGAAACGGGGGCACTGAAGCTTTCTTT | CASSLARRNGGTEAFF | - | - | TRBJ1-1 | TRBV5-8
TGTGCCAGCCGAGAGCGGGGGGTAACAGATACGCAGTATTTT | CASRERGVTDTQYF | once | TRBD2 | TRBJ2-3 | TRBV2
TGTGCCTGGGGTAGTGGCGTAACTAGCAATCAGCCCCAGCATTTT | CAWGSGVTSNQPQHF | - | - | TRBJ1-5 | TRBV30
TGCGCCAGCAGGGAGAAGGGGGCCTCACCCCTCCACTTT | CASREKGASPLHF | - | TRBD1 | TRBJ1-6 | TRBV4-1
TGTGCCAGCAGTGACCAAGGGGGGCACGGGGATACGCAGTATTTT | CASSDQGGHGDTQYF | - | - | TRBJ2-3 | TRBV6-4
TGCGCCAGCAGCCAAGACAGGACCTACGAGCAGTACTTC | CASSQDRTYEQYF | - | - | TRBJ2-7 | TRBV4-1
TGCGCCAGCAGCTTGTCTACCCTTCACAAGTTCTTC | CASSLSTLHKFF | - | - | TRBJ2-1 | TRBV5-1
TGTGCCAGCAGCTTACTGGACACGCCCTCCTACGAGCAGTACTTC | CASSLLDTPSYEQYF | - | - | TRBJ2-7 | TRBV11-2
TGTGCCAGCAGCTTGGGTTTGGCGGGGGGGACCGGGGAGCTGTTTTTT | CASSLGLAGGTGELFF | - | TRBD2 | TRBJ2-2 | TRBV5-4
TGTGCCAGCAGCTTGGGAACGTACCAAGAGACCCAGTACTTC | CASSLGTYQETQYF | - | - | TRBJ2-5 | TRBV5-6
TGTGCCAGCAGTGAAGCTCCACCCCCCTGGAACTATGGCTACACCTTC | CASSEAPPPWNYGYTF | - | - | TRBJ1-2 | TRBV2
TGTGCCAGCAGCCCACTTCCGGGGTTCACAGATACGCAGTATTTT | CASSPLPGFTDTQYF | - | - | TRBJ2-3 | TRBV9
TGTGCCAGCAGTTTAGGGCACGACTACGAGCAGTACTTC | CASSLGHDYEQYF | - | - | TRBJ2-7 | TRBV27
TGTGCCAGCAGCCCCTTCGGGACAGCGAACACCGGGGAGCTGTTTTTT | CASSPFGTANTGELFF | - | TRBD1 | TRBJ2-2 | TRBV11-2
TGCAGTGCTAGAGACGGTGAAGCTTTCTTT | CSARDGEAFF | - | - | TRBJ1-1 | TRBV20-1
TGCGCCAGCAGCCAATCCCAACTCCTGGCGTCTGAAGCTTTCTTT | CASSQSQLLASEAFF | - | - | TRBJ1-1 | TRBV4-1
TGTGCCAGCAGTTCAACCCCGGGACGCCAAACCTTTGATGGCTACACCTTC | CASSSTPGRQTFDGYTF | few | - | TRBJ1-2 | TRBV27
TGTGCCAGTAGTACAATAGGGGGCATCAATCAGCCCCAGCATTTT | CASSTIGGINQPQHF | - | TRBD1 | TRBJ1-5 | TRBV19
TGTGCCAGCAGCGCCTTGGGGCAAGAGCAGTACTTC | CASSALGQEQYF | - | - | TRBJ2-7 | TRBV9
TGTGCCAGCAGCCCCGTCGGGGACAGGGGCCCCAAAAACATTCAGTACTTC | CASSPVGDRGPKNIQYF | - | TRBD1 | TRBJ2-4 | TRBV7-2